Presented here are 13 T cell receptor beta chains from one specimen sequenced in a study of T cell responses to AZD1222 COVID-19 vaccine. Some clones are missing from TCRdb's copy, which holds only in-frame ones; the method was immunoSEQ multiplex PCR. The repertoire holds about 150,000 clones, with 91% as singletons. The sequences come from peripheral blood, collected on day 0 of AZD1222 vaccination. These receptors all stem from an adult in good health.

The CDR3 is CASSVGRTSNEKLFF. DNA of the CDR3: TGTGCCAGCAGCGTAGGGCGGACTTCTAATGAAAAACTGTTTTTT. This sequence joins TRBV9 and TRBJ1-4; D is unclear. V was cut by 0 bases and J by 3 bases, with 9 bases left in between. CDR3 size: 15 residues. The germline V gene has CDR1 SGDLS and CDR2 YYNGEE.

The chain has TRBV9 and TRBJ2-3; unclear D gene. V lost 0 bases, J lost 4 bases, and 3 bases lay in between. The CDR3 is made up of 12 amino acids. From germline, CDR1 is SGDLS and CDR2 YYNGEE. CDR3 DNA sequence: TGTGCCAGCAGCGTAGAAGCAGATACGCAGTATTTT. It specifies CASSVEADTQYF. Filled out from reference TRBV9 and TRBJ2-3, the complete variable domain reads DSGVTQTPKHLITATGQRVTLRCSPRSGDLSVYWYQQSLDQGLQFLIQYYNGEERAKGNILERFSAQQFPDLHSELNLSSLELGDSALYFCASSVEADTQYFGPGTRLTVL.

The chain couples TRBV6-1 to TRBJ2-2; perhaps D is TRBD1 or TRBD2 (5 bases each). The germline V and J ends were trimmed by 2 bases and 4 bases, with 11 bases remaining between them. Germline V gene lookup returns CDR1 MNHNS and CDR2 SASEGT. CDR3 length equals 15 residues. This chain's CDR3 is CASSELSGGTGELFF. CDR3 nucleotides: TGTGCCAGCAGTGAATTAAGTGGGGGCACCGGGGAGCTGTTTTTT.

Comment on this clone: At one end, the junction sequence differs from germline, possibly due to a read error. The chain uses TRBV28 and TRBJ2-3, with D possibly called TRBD1 or TRBD2 (5 bases each). This CDR3 has 13 residues. Germline values: CDR1 MDHEN, CDR2 SYDVKM. CDR3 coding DNA: TGTGCCAGCAGTTTGGGGGACGAGGAGACTCAGAATTTT. Its translation is CASSLGDEETQNF.

The chain is built from TRBV7-9 and TRBJ2-1, with D unclear. The germline V and J ends were trimmed by 5 bases and 3 bases, with 20 bases remaining between them. The germline CDR1 and CDR2 sequences are SEHNR and FQNEAQ (reference sequence). The CDR3 covers 17 residues. The CDR3 nucleotides read TGTGCCAGCAGCCCGGAGTTCGGTTTTAAATACTACAATGAGCAGTTCTTC. Translating it yields CASSPEFGFKYYNEQFF.

CDR3 amino acids: CASSLVAGEQYF. The DNA of the CDR3 is TGTGCCAGCAGTTTAGTGGCAGGGGAGCAGTACTTC. The gene calls are TRBV12-3 or TRBV12-4 and TRBJ2-7, with D perhaps matching TRBD1 (5 bases). The CDR3 is 12 residues long. V lost 1 base, J lost 7 bases, and 8 bases lay in between.

This chain connects TRBV7-9 to TRBJ1-4; D is unclear. The V gene lost 6 bases and the J gene lost 0 bases, with 11 bases spanning the gap. Germline-derived CDR1 and CDR2 are SEHNR and FQNEAQ (reference sequence). The CDR3 sequence is 15 residues long. The DNA for the CDR3 is TGTGCCAGCAGGCGCGGAGTTGCAACTAATGAAAAACTGTTTTTT. Residues: CASRRGVATNEKLFF. The whole variable domain, filled in from reference TRBV7-9 and TRBJ1-4, reads DTGVSQNPRHKITKRGQNVTFRCDPISEHNRLYWYRQTLGQGPEFLTYFQNEAQLEKSRLLSDRFSAERPKGSFSTLEIQRTEQGDSAMYLCASRRGVATNEKLFFGSGTQLSVL.

J is TRBJ2-2 and V is TRBV30, with D perhaps assigned TRBD1 or TRBD2 (6 bases each). There are 13 residues in the CDR3. V was shortened by 4 bases and J by 6 bases, with 12 bases between the two germline ends. Per the germline V gene, CDR1 is GTSNPN and CDR2 is SVGIG (reference sequence). CDR3 nucleotides: TGTGCCTGGACCGAAAGGGGGGCCGGGGAGCTGTTTTTT. This encodes CAWTERGAGELFF.

The chain is built from TRBV2 and TRBJ2-5, with TRBD1 matching 7 bases. Germline V CDR1 and CDR2: SNHLY, FYNNEI. This CDR3 is built from 14 residues. The V gene end was trimmed by 3 bases and the J gene end by 5 bases; junction bases not matched to a gene: 6. As DNA, the CDR3 is TGTGCCAGCAGTGATCCTGCCAGGGGGGAGACCCAGTACTTC. This sequence encodes CASSDPARGETQYF.

The rearrangement links TRBV19 to TRBJ2-4, with TRBD1 identical over 9 bases. Trimming took 4 bases from V and 7 from J; bases not matched to a gene: 2. The germline gives CDR1 LNHDA, CDR2 SQIVND (reference sequence). This CDR3 spans 13 amino acids. CDR3 DNA: TGTGCCAGTAGTACGACAGGGGGGAACATTCAGTACTTC. Translation gives CASSTTGGNIQYF.

This clone has just a few counts. The chain carries TRBV6-5 and TRBJ1-2, with 11 bases aligning to TRBD1. This CDR3 is built from 12 residues. From germline, CDR1 is MNHEY and CDR2 SVGAGI. V dropped 10 bases and J dropped 4; count of bases not matched to a gene: 2. The CDR3 region has the DNA TGTGCCATAGGACAGGGGGCCTATGGCTACACCTTC. Encoded protein: CAIGQGAYGYTF.

This chain links TRBV6-1 with TRBJ1-2; D is uncertain. Trimming took 8 bases from V and 8 from J, leaving 12 bases between them. Germline loops: CDR1 MNHNS, CDR2 SASEGT. The CDR3 covers 11 residues. As DNA, the CDR3 is TGTGCCAGCGTTCGCCTGTCGGGCTACACCTTC. Its protein product is CASVRLSGYTF.

This chain joins TRBV15 and TRBJ1-5, with D possibly being TRBD1 (5 bases). Germline assignment: CDR1 LNHNV and CDR2 YYDKDF (reference sequence). This CDR3 comprises 12 residues. Between the trimmed V and J ends, which lost 8 bases and 3 bases, there was a span of 8 bases. The CDR3, as DNA: TGTGCCACCCGACAGTACAATCAGCCCCAGCATTTT. Its protein product is CATRQYNQPQHF.